Given below is one TCR beta chain in context. These data belong to a study of T cell changes during pregnancy in multiple sclerosis. The protocol was immunoSEQ multiplex PCR, while the TCRdb copy is restricted to in-frame clones and leaves out a portion. The table has roughly 60,000 clones, approximately 92% seen once. The sample in question was peripheral blood, obtained in the second trimester of pregnancy. This TCR derives from a female donor with multiple sclerosis, enrolled in a pregnancy study.

The CDR3 sequence is CASSRTSDSYNEQFF. In DNA, the CDR3 is TGTGCCAGCAGCCGGACTAGCGACTCCTACAATGAGCAGTTCTTC. The chain joins TRBV5-4 to TRBJ2-1, with 9 bases that match TRBD2. From germline, CDR1 is SGHNT and CDR2 YYREEE (reference sequence). The CDR3 covers 15 residues. Germline trimming cut 4 bases from V and 0 bases from J; bases unmatched to any gene: 2.